This is a list of T cell receptor beta chains from one sample in a study of blood T cells in healthy people across ages. TCRdb independently ran MiXCR on the 5' RACE reads; one entry per CDR3 protein. This table has approximately 880,000 distinct CDR3 sequences, under 50% appearing once. Sequencing input: blood. The receptor source for this set is a young man in good health. Each CDR3 is given with its conserved first and last residue. D genes are given only for firm matches. Some rows mark clone size as missing; the rest say once, few, many or name a class of expanded clone.

j_call,d_call,v_call,clone_size,cdr3_aa,cdr3_nt
TRBJ2-7,NA,TRBV18,NA,CTSSPGIGGYEQYF,TGTACCAGCTCACCCGGGATCGGGGGCTACGAGCAGTACTTC
TRBJ2-7,NA,TRBV27,NA,CASSILGTVTYEQYF,TGTGCCAGCAGTATCCTCGGGACTGTTACCTACGAGCAGTACTTC
TRBJ1-2,TRBD1,TRBV12-3/TRBV12-4,NA,CASSVPQGAGYTF,TGTGCCAGCAGTGTTCCACAGGGGGCTGGCTACACCTTC
TRBJ2-6,NA,TRBV6-2/TRBV6-3,NA,CASSYQGGVFENVLTF,TGTGCCAGCAGTTACCAGGGTGGGGTTTTTGAGAACGTCCTGACTTTC
TRBJ2-7,NA,TRBV25-1,NA,CASTHDSDSYEQYF,TGTGCCAGCACCCACGATTCGGACAGCTACGAGCAGTACTTC
TRBJ2-5,NA,TRBV6-2/TRBV6-3,NA,CASSYSTAGQRETQYF,TGTGCCAGCAGTTATTCAACCGCGGGACAGAGAGAGACCCAGTACTTC
TRBJ2-7,NA,TRBV9,NA,CASSVGQASSYEQYF,TGTGCCAGCAGCGTAGGTCAGGCTAGCTCCTACGAGCAGTACTTC
TRBJ2-7,NA,TRBV7-2,many,CASSPRSPYEQYF,TGTGCCAGCAGCCCAAGATCCCCCTACGAGCAGTACTTC
TRBJ2-1,TRBD2,TRBV12-3/TRBV12-4,NA,CANCIAGAPYNEQFF,TGTGCCAACTGTATAGCGGGGGCACCGTACAATGAGCAGTTCTTC
TRBJ2-7,NA,TRBV20-1,NA,CSAPGGGYDEQYF,TGCAGTGCCCCGGGAGGGGGCTACGACGAGCAGTACTTC
TRBJ2-3,NA,TRBV6-5,NA,CASSYALQSDTQYF,TGTGCCAGCAGTTACGCTTTACAGTCAGATACGCAGTATTTT
TRBJ1-4,NA,TRBV14,once,CTSSQGGRANEKLFF,TGTACCAGCAGCCAAGGCGGCAGGGCTAATGAAAAACTGTTTTTT
TRBJ1-1,TRBD1,TRBV5-1,NA,CASSLGGQHNTEAFF,TGCGCCAGCAGCTTGGGGGGACAGCATAACACTGAAGCTTTCTTT
TRBJ1-5,TRBD1,TRBV20-1,NA,CSGSRDRVNQPQHF,TGCAGTGGATCTAGGGACAGGGTCAATCAGCCCCAGCATTTT
TRBJ2-3,TRBD2,TRBV20-1,NA,CSARVQRGAADTQYF,TGCAGTGCTAGAGTCCAGCGGGGGGCAGCAGATACGCAGTATTTT
TRBJ2-4,NA,TRBV7-2,few,CASSYNPTKNIQYF,TGTGCCAGCAGCTACAACCCCACCAAAAACATTCAGTACTTC
TRBJ2-2,TRBD2,TRBV4-1,NA,CASSPGLARDAGELFF,TGCGCCAGCAGCCCTGGACTAGCGAGGGACGCCGGGGAGCTGTTTTTT
TRBJ1-6,TRBD1,TRBV4-3,NA,CASSQDPPGQGGPNSPLHF,TGCGCCAGCAGCCAAGATCCTCCGGGACAGGGGGGACCTAATTCACCCCTCCACTTT
TRBJ2-7,NA,TRBV4-1,NA,CAGSQGEGGRSYEQYF,TGCGCCGGCAGCCAAGGGGAAGGGGGGCGATCCTACGAGCAGTACTTC
TRBJ2-5,TRBD1,TRBV6-1,few,CASSESTGGQETQYF,TGTGCCAGCAGTGAGTCCACAGGGGGTCAAGAGACCCAGTACTTC
TRBJ2-3,NA,TRBV5-1,NA,CASSLAGPVTDTQYF,TGCGCCAGCAGCTTGGCGGGACCGGTCACAGATACGCAGTATTTT
TRBJ2-7,TRBD1,TRBV27,NA,CASSTRDRRYEQYF,TGTGCCAGCAGTACCCGGGACAGGAGGTACGAGCAGTACTTC
TRBJ2-2,NA,TRBV27,few,CASTTGNTGELFF,TGTGCCAGCACGACAGGGAACACCGGGGAGCTGTTTTTT
TRBJ1-2,NA,TRBV28,NA,CASRIRLYGYTF,TGTGCCAGCAGGATCCGCTTGTATGGCTACACCTTC
TRBJ2-2,NA,TRBV29-1,NA,CSVVLRANTGELFF,TGCAGCGTTGTTCTGCGCGCGAACACCGGGGAGCTGTTTTTT
TRBJ2-3,TRBD1,TRBV20-1,once,CSASSTGESDTQYF,TGCAGTGCTAGCTCAACAGGGGAATCAGATACGCAGTATTTT
TRBJ2-3,TRBD1,TRBV28,NA,CTSGRKGASTDTQYF,TGTACCAGCGGCCGAAAGGGGGCTAGCACAGATACGCAGTATTTT
TRBJ1-4,NA,TRBV29-1,NA,CSVEISDHNEKLFF,TGCAGCGTGGAAATTTCTGATCACAATGAAAAACTGTTTTTT
TRBJ1-5,TRBD1,TRBV20-1,NA,CSARGPDRSNQPQHF,TGCAGTGCTAGGGGGCCGGACAGGAGCAATCAGCCCCAGCATTTT
TRBJ2-7,NA,TRBV29-1,many,CSVEGVWAGTSYEQYF,TGCAGCGTTGAAGGCGTTTGGGCAGGCACGAGCTACGAGCAGTACTTC
TRBJ2-3,NA,TRBV11-1,many,CASSLSTKSTDTQYF,TGTGCCAGCAGCTTATCGACCAAAAGCACAGATACGCAGTATTTT
TRBJ2-7,TRBD2,TRBV5-1,few,CASSLNGGSSYEQYF,TGCGCCAGCAGCTTGAACGGGGGGAGCTCCTACGAGCAGTACTTC
TRBJ1-1,TRBD1,TRBV6-2/TRBV6-3,NA,CASSKTGRTEAFF,TGTGCCAGCAGTAAGACAGGGCGTACTGAAGCTTTCTTT
TRBJ2-1,TRBD1,TRBV5-1,few,CASSFGQGAYNEQFF,TGCGCCAGCAGCTTCGGGCAGGGGGCCTACAATGAGCAGTTCTTC
TRBJ1-5,TRBD1,TRBV12-3/TRBV12-4,NA,CASSWDRFNQPQHF,TGTGCCAGCAGCTGGGACAGGTTCAATCAGCCCCAGCATTTT
TRBJ2-4,NA,TRBV4-1,NA,CASSQEGVKQYF,TGCGCCAGCAGCCAAGAGGGGGTAAAGCAGTACTTC
TRBJ2-1,NA,TRBV24-1,NA,CATSDLLISAQFF,TGTGCCACCAGTGATTTGCTAATCTCAGCACAGTTCTTC
TRBJ2-7,NA,TRBV4-1,NA,CASSQEVTFVSYEQYF,TGCGCCAGCAGCCAAGAGGTGACTTTCGTCTCCTACGAGCAGTACTTC
TRBJ1-1,NA,TRBV20-1,NA,CSAIRALEAFF,TGCAGTGCTATCCGCGCCCTAGAAGCTTTCTTT
TRBJ2-4,TRBD1,TRBV2,NA,CASRPTGTLAKNIQYF,TGTGCCAGCAGGCCGACAGGGACACTAGCCAAAAACATTCAGTACTTC